This TCR beta chain was identified in a study of PD-1 blockade in classical Hodgkin lymphoma. Per germline, CDR1 SGHKS and CDR2 YYEKEE (reference sequence). The CDR3 consists of 14 residues. V lost 4 bases and J lost 3; bases outside the gene matches: 6. Time point given: cycle 4 day 1 (C4D1), after about 6 weeks of nivolumab. Every one of the patients relapsed after autologous stem cell transplantation (brentuximab vedotin exposure was variable). TCRdb keeps only in-frame clones here, not all; method: immunoSEQ multiplex PCR. The profile shows 110,000 or so clones, approximately 89% of them singletons.

The sample consisted of peripheral blood mononuclear cells (PBMCs), taken before the fourth cycle of nivolumab. The sequence was collected from a human donor with classical Hodgkin lymphoma. The chain uses TRBV5-5 and TRBJ2-7; 8 nucleotides agree with TRBD1. CDR3 sequence (DNA): TGTGCCAGCAGCGCCGGACAGGGAGGCTACGAGCAGTACTTC. Translation: CASSAGQGGYEQYF. Using reference TRBV5-5 and TRBJ2-7 for the parts outside the CDR3, the full variable domain is DAGVTQSPTHLIKTRGQQVTLRCSPISGHKSVSWYQQVLGQGPQFIFQYYEKEERGRGNFPDRFSARQFPNYSSELNVNALLLGDSALYLCASSAGQGGYEQYFGPGTRLTVT.